The rows below give T cell receptor beta chains drawn from one sample of a study of CD8+CD57+ T cells in acquired aplastic anemia. TCRdb recomputed calls from the reads with MiXCR, one row per CDR3 protein. The table lists about 250,000 distinct CDR3 sequences, 47% of them singletons, with 6.5% to 8% in the top ten. The sequenced sample was sorted CD4+, CD8+, or CD8+CD57+ T cells (not recorded which) from PBMCs. All receptors come from a human donor with aplastic anemia. Each CDR3 is given with its conserved first and last residue. A D gene is named only where the DNA matches it firmly. Size values are once, few and many counts, or a class for expanded clones, and some rows have none.

TRBJ1-6 | - | - | TRBV7-2 | TGTGCCAGCAGCAAAAGTCAGGGTGTTGAATTTCACTTT | CASSKSQGVEFHF
TRBJ1-4 | - | many | TRBV7-9 | TGTGCCAGCAGCCAGAGAAATCGGACCAGGGAAAAACTGTTTTTT | CASSQRNRTREKLFF
TRBJ2-1 | TRBD1 | - | TRBV9 | TGTGCCAGCAGTGCTACAGGGGCACCCCTACGGCAGTTCTTC | CASSATGAPLRQFF
TRBJ2-5 | TRBD1 | - | TRBV7-8 | TGTGCCAGCAGCCAACGGGACAGGGGGGAAGAGACCCAGTACTTC | CASSQRDRGEETQYF
TRBJ2-5 | - | - | TRBV6-2/TRBV6-3 | TGTGCCAGCAGTTACTTCAGGCGTGAAGAGACCCAGTACTTC | CASSYFRREETQYF
TRBJ2-3 | TRBD1 | many | TRBV10-3 | TGTGCCATCAGACTAGGGACAGGGGATATCACAGATACGCAGTATTTT | CAIRLGTGDITDTQYF
TRBJ2-1 | - | - | TRBV2 | TGTGCCAGCAGTGAGGTAGGGTTGAGTTTAAATGAGCAGTTCTTC | CASSEVGLSLNEQFF
TRBJ1-5 | - | many | TRBV7-8 | TGTGCCAGCAGCCCACTCGACATACCCACACAGAATCAGCCCCAGCATTTT | CASSPLDIPTQNQPQHF
TRBJ1-5 | - | - | TRBV20-1 | TGCAGTGCTAGCGAGGGGACTAGCGGGAGCTCTGAGCATTTT | CSASEGTSGSSEHF
TRBJ1-6 | - | many | TRBV27 | TGTGCCAGCAGTTCAGGGACCGTGTATAATTCACCCCTCCACTTT | CASSSGTVYNSPLHF
TRBJ2-1 | - | - | TRBV12-3/TRBV12-4 | TGTGCCAGCAGTTACCGGGACGCCTACAATGAGCAGTTCTTC | CASSYRDAYNEQFF
TRBJ2-7 | TRBD1 | many | TRBV2 | TGTGCCAGGAAAGAGACAGGGGACAGCGGCGAGCAGTACTTC | CARKETGDSGEQYF
TRBJ2-3 | TRBD2 | - | TRBV4-3 | TGCGCCAGCAGCCAAGCTGCGACTGGCGGGGGTAGCACAGATACGCAGTATTTT | CASSQAATGGGSTDTQYF
TRBJ2-5 | TRBD1 | many | TRBV20-1 | TGCAGTGCTAGTCGGACAGGGCGGGAGACCCAGTACTTC | CSASRTGRETQYF
TRBJ1-2 | TRBD1 | many | TRBV7-9 | TGTGCCAGCAGCCCAGCCGGGACAGATTTTAACTATGGCTACACCTTC | CASSPAGTDFNYGYTF
TRBJ1-6 | TRBD1 | - | TRBV20-1 | TGCAGTGCTAGAGATCTGGAGACAGGGGACAATTCACCCCTCCACTTT | CSARDLETGDNSPLHF
TRBJ2-1 | - | - | TRBV27 | TGTGCCAGCAGTTTAGGGGACCCCTCTAGACGGTACAATGAGCAGTTCTTC | CASSLGDPSRRYNEQFF
TRBJ1-1 | TRBD1 | once | TRBV7-3 | TGTGCCAGCAGCGGGACAGGGGGAGACATGAACACTGAAGCTTTCTTT | CASSGTGGDMNTEAFF
TRBJ2-3 | TRBD1 | many | TRBV25-1 | TGTGCCAGCAGTGAAGTTGGGGACAGGGGGTGGGATACGCAGTATTTT | CASSEVGDRGWDTQYF
TRBJ1-4 | TRBD1 | few | TRBV6-5 | TGTGCCAGCTCCACTGTCCCGGGCAGGGGGCATGAAAAACTGTTTTTT | CASSTVPGRGHEKLFF
TRBJ1-2 | - | - | TRBV29-1 | TGCAGCGTTGAGGTTGGCGGAGGCTACACCTTC | CSVEVGGGYTF
TRBJ2-1 | TRBD2 | many | TRBV9 | TGTGCCAGCAGCGGCGGACTAGCGGGAGTAAGGAATGAGCAGTTCTTC | CASSGGLAGVRNEQFF
TRBJ2-5 | - | many | TRBV20-1 | TGCAGTGCTAGTGACGGACTACCTCAAGAGACCCAGTACTTC | CSASDGLPQETQYF
TRBJ2-1 | - | many | TRBV12-5 | TGTGCTAGTGGTCCGTATGTTCGGGGGCTCGATGAGCAGTTCTTC | CASGPYVRGLDEQFF
TRBJ1-1 | - | - | TRBV20-1 | TGCAGTGCCGGAGATGGGACTGAAGCTTTCTTT | CSAGDGTEAFF
TRBJ2-7 | TRBD1 | - | TRBV20-1 | TGCAGTGCTAGAGACCCGGGACAGGTGGGCAACGAGCAGTACTTC | CSARDPGQVGNEQYF
TRBJ2-7 | - | many | TRBV2 | TGTGCCAGCAGTGTGAGCCCACTTTGGGACGAGCAGTACTTC | CASSVSPLWDEQYF
TRBJ1-1 | - | - | TRBV15 | TGTGCCGCCGGCAGAGGCAGAGAAATGAACACTGAAGCTTTCTTT | CAAGRGREMNTEAFF
TRBJ2-1 | TRBD2 | many | TRBV27 | TGTGCCAGCAGTTCCAGGACTAGCGGGACGAATGAGCAGTTCTTC | CASSSRTSGTNEQFF
TRBJ2-2 | TRBD2 | - | TRBV25-1 | TGTGCCAGCAGTGAACGGGGGACTAGCGGATCCACCGGGGAGCTGTTTTTT | CASSERGTSGSTGELFF
TRBJ1-2 | - | - | TRBV12-3/TRBV12-4 | TGTGCCAGCAGTTCAAGGCCCTATGGCTACACCTTC | CASSSRPYGYTF
TRBJ1-2 | - | - | TRBV24-1 | TGTGCCACCAGTGATTTGACGGGGCCTGGCAGTGGCTACACCTTC | CATSDLTGPGSGYTF
TRBJ2-3 | - | - | TRBV7-2 | TGTGCCAGCAGCTTAGGGACTAGCACAGATACGCAGTATTTT | CASSLGTSTDTQYF
TRBJ2-3 | TRBD2 | - | TRBV12-3/TRBV12-4 | TGTGCCAGCAGCCAGGGACTAACAAACACAGATACGCAGTATTTT | CASSQGLTNTDTQYF
TRBJ2-5 | - | - | TRBV2 | TGTGCCAGCAGTGACCCACTAGAAGAGACCCAGTACTTC | CASSDPLEETQYF
TRBJ2-1 | - | many | TRBV7-9 | TGTGCCAGCAGCTTAGTGGTCTCGAGCAATGAGCAGTTCTTC | CASSLVVSSNEQFF
TRBJ1-1 | - | - | TRBV7-9 | TGTGCCAGCAGCGCTAGGCGGGTTGACACTGAAGCTTTCTTT | CASSARRVDTEAFF
TRBJ1-6 | - | many | TRBV11-3 | TGTGCCAGCAGCTTAGTCATTCCCCACTCCTATAATTCACCCCTCCACTTT | CASSLVIPHSYNSPLHF
TRBJ2-3 | TRBD2 | - | TRBV25-1 | TGTGCCAGCAGTGAATCACTAGCGGGAGATACGCAGTATTTT | CASSESLAGDTQYF
TRBJ1-1 | TRBD1 | - | TRBV15 | TGTGCCACCAGCAGAGATCTAGGACAGGGGAGCACTGAAGCTTTCTTT | CATSRDLGQGSTEAFF
TRBJ1-2 | - | - | TRBV19 | TGTGCCAGTAGTACCCGTTATAGTTCCGCGAACTATGGCTACACCTTC | CASSTRYSSANYGYTF
TRBJ2-1 | - | - | TRBV10-3 | TGTGCCATCAGGGAGGACAGCTACAATGAGCAGTTCTTC | CAIREDSYNEQFF
TRBJ2-3 | - | - | TRBV2 | TGTGCCAGCACCCTCTGGGCAGATACGCAGTATTTT | CASTLWADTQYF